These T cell receptor beta chains were read from a single sample in a study of blood T cell repertoires in COVID-19. Assay: immunoSEQ multiplex PCR; the TCRdb copy retains only in-frame clones and omits some. The table has hundreds of thousands of clones, about 90% seen once. Sequencing was done on a sample of peripheral blood. The receptor set was obtained from a man older than 75 with acute or convalescent COVID-19. Both conserved end residues are part of each CDR3. D genes are given only for firm matches. For some rows the clone size is stated as once, few or many, or as a class when expanded; others skip it.

v_call: TRBV7-9
cdr3_length: 13
d_call: .
clone_size: .
j_call: TRBJ2-7
cdr3_aa: CASSPGSLKQQYF
cdr3_nt: TGTGCCAGCAGCCCCGGGTCCCTCAAGCAGCAGTACTTC

v_call: TRBV4-1
cdr3_length: 15
d_call: .
clone_size: .
j_call: TRBJ1-3
cdr3_aa: CASSSGGPDGNTIYF
cdr3_nt: TGCGCCAGCAGCTCGGGGGGACCCGATGGCAACACCATATATTTT

v_call: TRBV5-1
cdr3_length: 17
d_call: TRBD1
clone_size: .
j_call: TRBJ2-3
cdr3_aa: CASSRTGTASSTDTQYF
cdr3_nt: TGCGCCAGCAGCCGGACAGGGACGGCTAGCTCTACAGATACGCAGTATTTT

v_call: TRBV27
cdr3_length: 13
d_call: .
clone_size: .
j_call: TRBJ2-7
cdr3_aa: CASSFRETYEQYF
cdr3_nt: TGTGCCAGCAGTTTTAGGGAGACCTACGAGCAGTACTTC

v_call: TRBV5-1
cdr3_length: 15
d_call: TRBD1
clone_size: few
j_call: TRBJ1-1
cdr3_aa: CASSATTGGNTEAFF
cdr3_nt: TGCGCCAGCAGCGCAACAACAGGGGGGAACACTGAAGCTTTCTTT

v_call: TRBV4-1
cdr3_length: 12
d_call: TRBD1
clone_size: .
j_call: TRBJ2-7
cdr3_aa: CASSQGTGGRYF
cdr3_nt: TGCGCCAGCAGCCAAGGGACAGGGGGACGGTACTTC

v_call: TRBV7-2
cdr3_length: 14
d_call: .
clone_size: .
j_call: TRBJ1-1
cdr3_aa: CASSFRQEHTEAFF
cdr3_nt: TGTGCCAGCAGCTTTAGACAGGAGCACACTGAAGCTTTCTTT

v_call: TRBV10-3
cdr3_length: 13
d_call: .
clone_size: .
j_call: TRBJ1-5
cdr3_aa: CAIRGQLNQPQHF
cdr3_nt: TGTGCCATCAGAGGACAGCTAAATCAGCCCCAGCATTTT

v_call: TRBV11-1
cdr3_length: 15
d_call: TRBD2
clone_size: .
j_call: TRBJ2-1
cdr3_aa: CASSLTSGVYNEQFF
cdr3_nt: TGTGCCAGCAGCTTAACTAGCGGGGTTTACAATGAGCAGTTCTTC

v_call: TRBV10-3
cdr3_length: 11
d_call: .
clone_size: .
j_call: TRBJ2-7
cdr3_aa: CAIRSGAEQYF
cdr3_nt: TGTGCCATCAGGTCAGGGGCGGAGCAGTACTTC

v_call: TRBV6-5
cdr3_length: 15
d_call: TRBD1
clone_size: .
j_call: TRBJ1-5
cdr3_aa: CASSRDRGSNQPQHF
cdr3_nt: TGTGCCAGCAGCCGGGACAGGGGGAGCAATCAGCCCCAGCATTTT

v_call: TRBV19
cdr3_length: 14
d_call: TRBD1
clone_size: few
j_call: TRBJ2-2
cdr3_aa: CASSGTGGPGELFF
cdr3_nt: TGTGCCAGTTCCGGGACAGGGGGACCCGGGGAGCTGTTTTTT

v_call: TRBV7-2
cdr3_length: 15
d_call: TRBD1
clone_size: .
j_call: TRBJ1-2
cdr3_aa: CASSVSGTGLYGYTF
cdr3_nt: TGTGCCAGCAGCGTATCCGGGACAGGACTCTATGGCTACACCTTC

v_call: TRBV6-6
cdr3_length: 16
d_call: .
clone_size: .
j_call: TRBJ1-3
cdr3_aa: CASSKPTGNSGNTIYF
cdr3_nt: TGTGCCAGCAGTAAACCGACAGGAAACTCTGGAAACACCATATATTTT

v_call: TRBV9
cdr3_length: 15
d_call: .
clone_size: .
j_call: TRBJ2-2
cdr3_aa: CASSNLVANTGELFF
cdr3_nt: TGTGCCAGCAGCAACCTTGTAGCGAACACCGGGGAGCTGTTTTTT

v_call: TRBV7-2
cdr3_length: 16
d_call: TRBD2
clone_size: .
j_call: TRBJ2-5
cdr3_aa: CASSLGVAGGEETQYF
cdr3_nt: TGTGCCAGCAGCTTAGGGGTAGCGGGGGGTGAAGAGACCCAGTACTTC

v_call: TRBV18
cdr3_length: 17
d_call: TRBD1
clone_size: .
j_call: TRBJ1-5
cdr3_aa: CASSPTGGGFSNQPQHF
cdr3_nt: TGTGCCAGCTCACCAACAGGGGGCGGGTTTAGCAATCAGCCCCAGCATTTT

v_call: TRBV25-1
cdr3_length: 15
d_call: .
clone_size: .
j_call: TRBJ1-2
cdr3_aa: CASSGRAGRNYGYTF
cdr3_nt: TGTGCCAGCAGTGGGAGGGCAGGCCGAAACTATGGCTACACCTTC

v_call: TRBV5-1
cdr3_length: 15
d_call: TRBD1
clone_size: once
j_call: TRBJ1-1
cdr3_aa: CASSLDPGQGTEAFF
cdr3_nt: TGCGCCAGCAGCTTGGACCCGGGACAGGGGACTGAAGCTTTCTTT

v_call: TRBV9
cdr3_length: 14
d_call: .
clone_size: .
j_call: TRBJ1-5
cdr3_aa: CASSATGGSQPQHF
cdr3_nt: TGTGCCAGCAGCGCTACCGGGGGGAGCCAGCCCCAGCATTTT

v_call: TRBV29-1
cdr3_length: 12
d_call: TRBD2
clone_size: .
j_call: TRBJ2-5
cdr3_aa: CSATGGRETQYF
cdr3_nt: TGCAGCGCTACGGGGGGGCGGGAGACCCAGTACTTC

v_call: TRBV3-1/TRBV3-2
cdr3_length: 15
d_call: TRBD2
clone_size: .
j_call: TRBJ2-5
cdr3_aa: CASSRTSGDQETQYF
cdr3_nt: TGTGCCAGCAGCCGTACTAGCGGGGACCAAGAGACCCAGTACTTC

v_call: TRBV5-1
cdr3_length: 15
d_call: TRBD2
clone_size: once
j_call: TRBJ2-7
cdr3_aa: CASSLGVSGSYEQYF
cdr3_nt: TGCGCCAGCAGCTTGGGGGTTAGCGGGAGCTACGAGCAGTACTTC

v_call: TRBV4-3
cdr3_length: 15
d_call: .
clone_size: .
j_call: TRBJ1-2
cdr3_aa: CASSQGGTANYGYTF
cdr3_nt: TGCGCCAGCAGCCAGGGGGGGACGGCTAACTATGGCTACACCTTC

v_call: TRBV9
cdr3_length: 12
d_call: .
clone_size: few
j_call: TRBJ2-2
cdr3_aa: CASSLPPGELFF
cdr3_nt: TGTGCCAGCAGCCTCCCCCCTGGGGAGCTGTTTTTT

v_call: TRBV19
cdr3_length: 17
d_call: TRBD1
clone_size: .
j_call: TRBJ1-5
cdr3_aa: CATRGDRGPSSNQPQHF
cdr3_nt: TGTGCCACCAGAGGGGACAGGGGTCCTTCTAGCAATCAGCCCCAGCATTTT

v_call: TRBV18
cdr3_length: 15
d_call: TRBD2
clone_size: .
j_call: TRBJ2-7
cdr3_aa: CASSPSSGSSYEQYF
cdr3_nt: TGTGCCAGCTCACCATCTAGCGGCAGCTCCTACGAGCAGTACTTC

v_call: TRBV7-2
cdr3_length: 14
d_call: .
clone_size: .
j_call: TRBJ2-2
cdr3_aa: CASSLVRGTGELFF
cdr3_nt: TGTGCCAGCAGCTTAGTCAGGGGCACCGGGGAGCTGTTTTTT

v_call: TRBV28
cdr3_length: 11
d_call: .
clone_size: .
j_call: TRBJ2-5
cdr3_aa: CASKGVETQYF
cdr3_nt: TGTGCCAGCAAAGGGGTAGAGACCCAGTACTTC

v_call: TRBV11-1
cdr3_length: 17
d_call: TRBD2
clone_size: .
j_call: TRBJ2-1
cdr3_aa: CASSLAMLAGGGNEQFF
cdr3_nt: TGTGCCAGCAGCTTAGCGATGCTAGCGGGAGGGGGCAATGAGCAGTTCTTC

v_call: TRBV6-5
cdr3_length: 15
d_call: TRBD1
clone_size: .
j_call: TRBJ2-1
cdr3_aa: CASSRGQILYNEQFF
cdr3_nt: TGTGCCAGCAGCCGGGGACAGATTCTATACAATGAGCAGTTCTTC

v_call: TRBV5-5
cdr3_length: 14
d_call: .
clone_size: .
j_call: TRBJ2-7
cdr3_aa: CASSLGWASDEQYF
cdr3_nt: TGTGCCAGCAGCTTGGGCTGGGCGTCTGACGAGCAGTACTTC

v_call: TRBV9
cdr3_length: 16
d_call: TRBD2
clone_size: .
j_call: TRBJ2-5
cdr3_aa: CASSVGASGDQETQYF
cdr3_nt: TGTGCCAGCAGCGTAGGGGCTAGCGGGGATCAAGAGACCCAGTACTTC

v_call: TRBV6-5
cdr3_length: 12
d_call: TRBD1
clone_size: .
j_call: TRBJ1-1
cdr3_aa: CASRRQGREAFF
cdr3_nt: TGTGCCAGCAGACGACAGGGCCGTGAAGCTTTCTTT

v_call: TRBV19
cdr3_length: 13
d_call: .
clone_size: .
j_call: TRBJ2-7
cdr3_aa: CASSSGSGYEQYF
cdr3_nt: TGTGCCAGTAGTTCCGGGAGCGGGTACGAGCAGTACTTC

v_call: TRBV9
cdr3_length: 15
d_call: TRBD1
clone_size: .
j_call: TRBJ1-1
cdr3_aa: CASSDRTGGITEAFF
cdr3_nt: TGTGCCAGCAGCGATCGGACAGGGGGGATCACTGAAGCTTTCTTT

v_call: TRBV10-3
cdr3_length: 13
d_call: TRBD1
clone_size: .
j_call: TRBJ2-3
cdr3_aa: CAIGTGMTDTQYF
cdr3_nt: TGTGCCATCGGGACAGGGATGACAGATACGCAGTATTTT

v_call: TRBV15
cdr3_length: 14
d_call: TRBD2
clone_size: .
j_call: TRBJ2-1
cdr3_aa: CATSASGNYNEQFF
cdr3_nt: TGTGCCACCAGCGCTAGCGGGAATTACAATGAGCAGTTCTTC

v_call: TRBV3-1/TRBV3-2
cdr3_length: 16
d_call: TRBD2
clone_size: .
j_call: TRBJ2-7
cdr3_aa: CASSPQLASGIYEQYF
cdr3_nt: TGTGCCAGCAGCCCCCAACTGGCTAGCGGGATCTACGAGCAGTACTTC

v_call: TRBV9
cdr3_length: 14
d_call: .
clone_size: .
j_call: TRBJ1-5
cdr3_aa: CASSSRGGPEPQHF
cdr3_nt: TGTGCCAGCAGCTCCCGGGGAGGACCCGAGCCCCAGCATTTT

v_call: TRBV7-6
cdr3_length: 18
d_call: TRBD1
clone_size: .
j_call: TRBJ1-3
cdr3_aa: CASSLGTGKAFSGNTIYF
cdr3_nt: TGTGCCAGCAGCCTCGGGACAGGAAAAGCCTTCTCTGGAAACACCATATATTTT

v_call: TRBV7-9
cdr3_length: 12
d_call: .
clone_size: .
j_call: TRBJ1-5
cdr3_aa: CASSYSDQPQHF
cdr3_nt: TGTGCCAGCAGCTACAGTGATCAGCCCCAGCATTTT

v_call: TRBV15
cdr3_length: 15
d_call: .
clone_size: .
j_call: TRBJ2-3
cdr3_aa: CATSRKAEGTDTQYF
cdr3_nt: TGTGCCACCAGCAGGAAAGCGGAGGGCACAGATACGCAGTATTTT

v_call: TRBV3-1/TRBV3-2
cdr3_length: 16
d_call: .
clone_size: .
j_call: TRBJ1-5
cdr3_aa: CASSQAGLVDNQPQHF
cdr3_nt: TGTGCCAGCAGCCAAGCAGGGTTGGTCGACAATCAGCCCCAGCATTTT

v_call: TRBV29-1
cdr3_length: 14
d_call: .
clone_size: .
j_call: TRBJ1-4
cdr3_aa: CSVSETGGDEKLFF
cdr3_nt: TGCAGCGTTTCCGAAACGGGGGGAGATGAAAAACTGTTTTTT